A single sample is the source of the 4 T cell receptor beta chains below, sequenced in a study of beta chain features in type 1 diabetes. Overall study findings and caveats: There was a moderate but significant shortening of TCRB CDR3s in all four CD4+ subsets of Type 1 diabetes patients.

These receptors' antigens are unknown. The investigators reverse transcribed all of the isolated RNA, so they sequenced expressed TCRB transcripts. Produced via immunoSEQ multiplex PCR; TCRdb's table is partial and in-frame only. The sample lists about 400,000 clones; roughly an eighth were seen once. The sample taken for sequencing was naive CD4+ T cells from blood. The receptors shown here come from a woman in her late teens or twenties with type 1 diabetes.

The chain couples TRBV9 to TRBJ1-1; 9 bases match TRBD1. Looked up from germline, CDR1 is SGDLS and CDR2 is YYNGEE. V dropped 4 bases and J dropped 2; count of bases not matched to a gene: 6. This CDR3 spans 15 amino acids. CDR3 sequence: CASSSTGGANTEAFF. CDR3 in DNA: TGTGCCAGCAGCAGTACAGGGGGCGCAAACACTGAAGCTTTCTTT.

In its sample, this clone was seen a few times. As DNA, the CDR3 is TGTGCCACCAGCAGAAGCGGAACAGGGGGAGAGACCCAGTACTTC. This encodes CATSRSGTGGETQYF. The V call is TRBV15, the J call TRBJ2-5, with 8 positions matching TRBD1. The CDR3 consists of 15 residues. The V gene's germline CDR1 is LNHNV and CDR2 YYDKDF (reference sequence). The V segment lost 2 bases and the J segment 4 bases; nucleotides outside the gene matches: 6.

This clone was found a few times. The chain is built from TRBV5-4 and TRBJ2-7; tentatively, D is TRBD2 (7 bases). The ends were cut back, 3 bases at V and 3 bases at J, with 19 bases in the middle. The CDR3 is 16 residues long. Germline assignment: CDR1 SGHNT and CDR2 YYREEE (reference sequence). CDR3 sequence reads: CASSSFGGGLGYEQYF. The CDR3 DNA sequence: TGTGCCAGCAGCTCCTTTGGGGGGGGGCTCGGCTACGAGCAGTACTTC.

In its sample, this clone was seen a few times. The V call is TRBV29-1, the J call TRBJ2-1; tentative D call: TRBD2 (5 bases). CDR1 and CDR2 from the germline V gene are SQVTM and ANQGSEA. V lost 4 bases and J lost 0, with 7 bases in between. This CDR3 is 13 amino acids long. CDR3 in DNA: TGCAGCGTTGGAGCGGTCTCCTACAATGAGCAGTTCTTC. Its translation: CSVGAVSYNEQFF.